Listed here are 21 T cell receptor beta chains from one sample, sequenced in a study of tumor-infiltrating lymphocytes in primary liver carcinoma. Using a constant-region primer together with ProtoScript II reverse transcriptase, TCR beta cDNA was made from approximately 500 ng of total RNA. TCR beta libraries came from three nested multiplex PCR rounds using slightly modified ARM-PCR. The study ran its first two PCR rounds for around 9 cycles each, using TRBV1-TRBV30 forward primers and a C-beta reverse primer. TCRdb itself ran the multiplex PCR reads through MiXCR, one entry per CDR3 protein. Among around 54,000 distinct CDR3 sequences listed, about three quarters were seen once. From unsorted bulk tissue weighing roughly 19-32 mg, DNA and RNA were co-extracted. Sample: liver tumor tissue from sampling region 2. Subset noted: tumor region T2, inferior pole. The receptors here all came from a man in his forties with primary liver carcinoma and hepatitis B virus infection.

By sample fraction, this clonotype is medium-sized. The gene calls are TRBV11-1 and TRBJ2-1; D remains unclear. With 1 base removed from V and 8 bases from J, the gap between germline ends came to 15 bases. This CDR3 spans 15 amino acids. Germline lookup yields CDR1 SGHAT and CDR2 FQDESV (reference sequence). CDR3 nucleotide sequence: TGTGCCAGCAGCTTAGGAAGAGATCTAAGGGATGAGCAGTTCTTC. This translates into CASSLGRDLRDEQFF.

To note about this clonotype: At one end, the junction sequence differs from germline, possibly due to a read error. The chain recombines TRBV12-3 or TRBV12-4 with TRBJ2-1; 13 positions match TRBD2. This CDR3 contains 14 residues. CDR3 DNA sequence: TGTACCAGGAGCCGGACTAGCGGGAGCAATGAGCAATTCTTC. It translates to CTRSRTSGSNEQFF.

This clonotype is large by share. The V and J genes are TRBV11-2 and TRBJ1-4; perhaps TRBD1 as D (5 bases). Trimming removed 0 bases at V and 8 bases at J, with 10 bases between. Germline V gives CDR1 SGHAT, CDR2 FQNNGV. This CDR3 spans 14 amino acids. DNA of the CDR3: TGTGCCAGCAGCTTAGAGGTTGGGGACGAAAAACTGTTTTTT. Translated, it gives CASSLEVGDEKLFF.

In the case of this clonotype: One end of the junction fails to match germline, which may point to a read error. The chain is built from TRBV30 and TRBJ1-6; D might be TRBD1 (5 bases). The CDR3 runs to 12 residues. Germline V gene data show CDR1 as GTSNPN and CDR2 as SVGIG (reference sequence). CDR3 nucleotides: TGTGCCTGTAGTGAGGGGCGGTCATCCCTCCACTTT. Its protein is CACSEGRSSLHF.

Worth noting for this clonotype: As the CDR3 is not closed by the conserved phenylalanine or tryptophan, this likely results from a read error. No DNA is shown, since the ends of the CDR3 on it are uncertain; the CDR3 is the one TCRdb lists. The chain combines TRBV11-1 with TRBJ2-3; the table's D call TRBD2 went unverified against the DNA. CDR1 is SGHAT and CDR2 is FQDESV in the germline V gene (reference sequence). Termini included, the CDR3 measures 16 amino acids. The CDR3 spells CASNKGLAVSTDTRYL.

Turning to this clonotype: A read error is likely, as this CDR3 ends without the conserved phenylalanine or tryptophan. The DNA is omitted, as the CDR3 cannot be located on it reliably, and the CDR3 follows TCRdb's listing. The CDR3 region is CASSEPASGPYSTVTHYL. This chain links TRBV6-1 with TRBJ2-3; the D call in the table, TRBD2, was not verified against the DNA. CDR1 MNHNS and CDR2 SASEGT come from the germline V gene. The CDR3 has 18 amino acids, counting both end residues.

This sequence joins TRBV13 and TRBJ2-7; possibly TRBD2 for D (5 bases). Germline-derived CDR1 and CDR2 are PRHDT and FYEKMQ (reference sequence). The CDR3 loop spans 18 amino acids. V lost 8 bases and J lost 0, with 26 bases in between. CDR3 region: CASCAPGLTGLSSYEQYF. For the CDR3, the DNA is TGTGCCAGCTGCGCCCCGGGATTGACGGGCCTTAGCTCCTACGAGCAGTACTTC.

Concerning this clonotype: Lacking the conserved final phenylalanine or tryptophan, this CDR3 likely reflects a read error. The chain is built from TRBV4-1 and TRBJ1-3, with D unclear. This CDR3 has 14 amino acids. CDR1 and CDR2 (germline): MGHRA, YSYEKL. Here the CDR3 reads CVSSRGNSGNTIYS. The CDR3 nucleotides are TGCGTTAGCAGCCGTGGTAACTCTGGAAACACCATATATTCT.

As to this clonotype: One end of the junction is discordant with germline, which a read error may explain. The CDR3 sequence: CASSPGTRVDMQYF. The DNA for the CDR3 is TGTGCCAGTAGCCCCGGGACTAGAGTAGATATGCAGTATTTT. This chain connects TRBV11-2 to TRBJ2-3; TRBD2 aligns across 8 bases. This CDR3 contains 14 residues. Germline V CDR1 and CDR2: SGHAT, FQNNGV.

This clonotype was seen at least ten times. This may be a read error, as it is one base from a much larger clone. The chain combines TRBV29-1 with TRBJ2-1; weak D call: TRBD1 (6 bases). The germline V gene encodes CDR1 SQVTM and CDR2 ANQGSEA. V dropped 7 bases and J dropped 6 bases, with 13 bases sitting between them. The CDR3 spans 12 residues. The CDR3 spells CSGGLNSNEQFF. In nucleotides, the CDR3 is TGCAGCGGGGGGCTGAATAGCAATGAGCAGTTCTTC.

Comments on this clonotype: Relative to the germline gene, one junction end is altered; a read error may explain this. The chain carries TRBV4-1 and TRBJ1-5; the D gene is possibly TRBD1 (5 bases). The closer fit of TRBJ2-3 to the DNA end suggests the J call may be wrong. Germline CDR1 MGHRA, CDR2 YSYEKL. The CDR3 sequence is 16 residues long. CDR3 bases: TGCACCAGCAGCTTACGCCAGGGTATAGGGCATCAGCCCCAGTATTTT. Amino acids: CTSSLRQGIGHQPQYF.

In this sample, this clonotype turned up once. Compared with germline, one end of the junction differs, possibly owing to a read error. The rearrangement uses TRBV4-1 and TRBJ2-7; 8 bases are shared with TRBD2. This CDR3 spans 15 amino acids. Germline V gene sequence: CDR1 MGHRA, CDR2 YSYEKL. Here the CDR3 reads CASSHELAGSYDQYF. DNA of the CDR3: TGCGCCAGCAGCCATGAGTTAGCGGGGTCCTACGATCAGTACTTC.

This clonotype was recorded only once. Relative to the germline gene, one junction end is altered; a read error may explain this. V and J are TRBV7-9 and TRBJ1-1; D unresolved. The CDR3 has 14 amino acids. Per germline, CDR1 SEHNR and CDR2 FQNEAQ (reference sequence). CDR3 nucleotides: TGTGCCAGCAGCTCCATTCAGATAAACACTAAAGCTTTCTTT. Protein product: CASSSIQINTKAFF. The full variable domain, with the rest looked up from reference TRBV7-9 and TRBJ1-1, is DTGVSQNPRHKITKRGQNVTFRCDPISEHNRLYWYRQTLGQGPEFLTYFQNEAQLEKSRLLSDRFSAERPKGSFSTLEIQRTEQGDSAMYLCASSSIQINTKAFFGQGTRLTVV.

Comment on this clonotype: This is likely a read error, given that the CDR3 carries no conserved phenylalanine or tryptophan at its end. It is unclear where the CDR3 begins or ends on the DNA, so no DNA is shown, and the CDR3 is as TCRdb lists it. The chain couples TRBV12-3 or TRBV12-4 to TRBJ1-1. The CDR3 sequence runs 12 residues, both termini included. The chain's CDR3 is CTSSAGSTEAFL.

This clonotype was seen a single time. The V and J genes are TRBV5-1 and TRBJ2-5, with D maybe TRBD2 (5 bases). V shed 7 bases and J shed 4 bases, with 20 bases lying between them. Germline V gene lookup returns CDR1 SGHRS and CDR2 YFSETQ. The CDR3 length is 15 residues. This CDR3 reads CASSELVGEGETQYF. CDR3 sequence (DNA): TGCGCCAGCTCCGAACTAGTAGGAGAAGGAGAGACCCAGTACTTC.

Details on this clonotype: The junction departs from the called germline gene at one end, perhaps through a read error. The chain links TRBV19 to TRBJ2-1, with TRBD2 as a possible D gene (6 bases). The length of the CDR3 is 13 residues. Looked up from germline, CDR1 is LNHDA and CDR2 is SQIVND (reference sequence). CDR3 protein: CATASATYDEQFF. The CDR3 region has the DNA TGTGCCACCGCTAGCGCCACCTACGATGAGCAGTTCTTC.

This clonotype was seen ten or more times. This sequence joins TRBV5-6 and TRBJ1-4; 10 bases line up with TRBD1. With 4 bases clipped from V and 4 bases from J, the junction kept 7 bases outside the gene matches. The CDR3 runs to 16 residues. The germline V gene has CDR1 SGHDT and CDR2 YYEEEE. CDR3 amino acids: CASSTTGGGGNEKLFF. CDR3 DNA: TGTGCCAGCAGCACGACAGGGGGCGGTGGTAATGAAAAACTGTTTTTT.

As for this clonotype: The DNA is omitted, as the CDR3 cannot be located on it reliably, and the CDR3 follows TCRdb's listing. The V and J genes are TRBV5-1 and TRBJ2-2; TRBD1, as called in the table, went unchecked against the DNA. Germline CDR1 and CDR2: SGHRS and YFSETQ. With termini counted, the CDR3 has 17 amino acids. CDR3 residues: CASSWEPAGANTGSCFF.

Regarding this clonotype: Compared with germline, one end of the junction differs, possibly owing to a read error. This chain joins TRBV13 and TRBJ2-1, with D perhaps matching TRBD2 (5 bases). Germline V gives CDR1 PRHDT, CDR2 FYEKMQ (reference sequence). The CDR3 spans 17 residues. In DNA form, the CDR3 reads TGTGCCAGCAGCTTAGGTGGAGGCAGAAGGTCATACAATGAGCAGCTCTTC. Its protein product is CASSLGGGRRSYNEQLF.

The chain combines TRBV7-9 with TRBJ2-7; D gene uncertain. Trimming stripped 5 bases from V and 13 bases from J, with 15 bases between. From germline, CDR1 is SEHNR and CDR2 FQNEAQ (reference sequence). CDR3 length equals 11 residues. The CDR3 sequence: CASSPLYDHYF. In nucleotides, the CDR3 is TGTGCCAGCAGCCCACTCTACGACCATTACTTC.

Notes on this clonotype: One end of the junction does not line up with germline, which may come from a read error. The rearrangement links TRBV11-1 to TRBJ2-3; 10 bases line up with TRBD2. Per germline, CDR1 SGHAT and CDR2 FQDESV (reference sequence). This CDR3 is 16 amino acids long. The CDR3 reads CASGLGTSAQTDTEYF. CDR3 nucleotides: TGTGCCAGCGGCCTCGGGACTAGCGCACAAACAGATACGGAGTATTTT.